This T cell receptor beta chain originates from a study of blood T cell repertoires in COVID-19. Study summary: Italy, Spain and the United States were the sources of the convalescent and acute COVID-19 samples. T cells, B-cell-depleted T cells, or PBMCs supplied cDNA or gDNA.

Across under 25 US areas, participants ranged in age from about 18 to 90 years. In assigning cohorts, the study relied on participant-reported clinical history. Repertoires were generated with immunoSEQ multiplex PCR, while TCRdb's copy carries only in-frame clones and drops some. The sample holds 350,000 to 450,000 clones, 80% to 90% seen once. This TCR was recovered from a man younger than 45 who had recovered from COVID-19. Sequencing was done on a sample of PBMCs or T cells enriched from blood (not recorded which).

The CDR3 here is CASSTTGAGEEFF. The DNA for the CDR3 is TGTGCCAGCAGTACCACAGGTGCGGGAGAAGAGTTCTTC. The gene calls are TRBV12-3 or TRBV12-4 and TRBJ2-1, with 7 bases that match TRBD2. V was pared by 5 bases and J by 14 bases, with 12 bases of the junction left unmatched. The CDR3 has 13 residues.